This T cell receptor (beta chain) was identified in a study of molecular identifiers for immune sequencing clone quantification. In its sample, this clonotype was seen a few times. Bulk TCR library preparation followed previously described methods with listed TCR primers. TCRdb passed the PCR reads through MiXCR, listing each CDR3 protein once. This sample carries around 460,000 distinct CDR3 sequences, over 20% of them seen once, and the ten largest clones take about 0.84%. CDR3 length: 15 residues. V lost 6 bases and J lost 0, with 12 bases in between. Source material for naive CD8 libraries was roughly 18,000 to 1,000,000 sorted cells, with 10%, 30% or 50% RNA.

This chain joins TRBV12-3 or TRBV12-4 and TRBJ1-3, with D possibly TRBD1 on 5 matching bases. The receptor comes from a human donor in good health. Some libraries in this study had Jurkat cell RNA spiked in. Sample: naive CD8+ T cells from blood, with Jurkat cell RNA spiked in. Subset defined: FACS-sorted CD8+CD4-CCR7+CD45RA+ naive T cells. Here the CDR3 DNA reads TGTGCCAGCAGACACCCGACAGTCTCTGGAAACACCATATATTTT. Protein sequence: CASRHPTVSGNTIYF.